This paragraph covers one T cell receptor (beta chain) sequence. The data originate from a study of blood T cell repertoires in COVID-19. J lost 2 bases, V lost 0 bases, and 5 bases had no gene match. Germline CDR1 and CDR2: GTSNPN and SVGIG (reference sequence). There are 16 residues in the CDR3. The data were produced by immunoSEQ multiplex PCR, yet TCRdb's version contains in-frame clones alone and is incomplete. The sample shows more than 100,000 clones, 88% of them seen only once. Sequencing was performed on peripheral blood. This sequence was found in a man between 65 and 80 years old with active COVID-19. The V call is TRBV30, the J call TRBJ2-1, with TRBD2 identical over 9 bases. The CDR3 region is CAWSVPGGRAYNEQFF. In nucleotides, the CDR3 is TGTGCCTGGAGTGTACCGGGCGGGAGGGCCTACAATGAGCAGTTCTTC.